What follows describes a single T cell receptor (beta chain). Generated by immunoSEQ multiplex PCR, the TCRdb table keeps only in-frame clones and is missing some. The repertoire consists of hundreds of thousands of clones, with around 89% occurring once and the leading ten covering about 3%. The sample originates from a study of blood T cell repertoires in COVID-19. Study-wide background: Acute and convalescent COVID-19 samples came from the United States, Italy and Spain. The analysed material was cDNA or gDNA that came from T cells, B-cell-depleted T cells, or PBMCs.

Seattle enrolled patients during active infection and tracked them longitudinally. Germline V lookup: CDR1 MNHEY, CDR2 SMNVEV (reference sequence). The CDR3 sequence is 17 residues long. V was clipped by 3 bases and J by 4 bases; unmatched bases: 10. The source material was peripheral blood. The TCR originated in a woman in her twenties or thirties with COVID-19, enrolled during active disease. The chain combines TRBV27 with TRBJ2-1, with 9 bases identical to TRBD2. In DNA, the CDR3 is TGTGCCAGCAGTTTCTCGACTAGCGGACATATATACAATGAGCAGTTCTTC. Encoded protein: CASSFSTSGHIYNEQFF.